The 7 T cell receptor beta chains given below trace back to one sample, sequenced in a study of T-cell reconstitution after alpha-beta-depleted transplantation in children. Using unique molecular identifiers, the investigators prepared the TCRbeta library. From the PCR reads, TCRdb called clonotypes with MiXCR, one entry per CDR3 protein. The sample lists some 550,000 distinct CDR3 sequences, 23% seen once, with 13% to 15% in the top ten. Sample: PBMCs, mostly from graft donor cells, taken 360 days after TCRalphabeta/CD19-depleted stem cell transplant. All receptors derive from a boy under three years old who had a stem cell transplant for acute myeloid leukemia, so the T cells may come from the graft donor.

This clonotype was counted a few times. The V gene is TRBV7-2, the J gene TRBJ1-6, with D hard to call. Trimming cost V 0 bases and J 0 bases, with 12 bases left between them. Germline CDR1 is SGHTA and CDR2 is FQGNSA. The CDR3 length is 18 residues. The CDR3 reads CASSLASVSLSYNSPLHF. Here the CDR3 DNA reads TGTGCCAGCAGCTTAGCCTCTGTCAGTCTCTCCTATAATTCACCCCTCCACTTT. The full variable domain, rest sourced from reference TRBV7-2 and TRBJ1-6, is GAGVSQSPSNKVTEKGKDVELRCDPISGHTALYWYRQSLGQGLEFLIYFQGNSAPDKSGLPSDRFSAERTGGSVSTLTIQRTQQEDSAVYLCASSLASVSLSYNSPLHFGNGTRLTVT.

This clonotype was counted ten times or more. This chain links TRBV5-1 with TRBJ2-7; no firm D call. V lost 0 bases to trimming and J lost 1 base, with 8 bases between them. Germline V gene lookup returns CDR1 SGHRS and CDR2 YFSETQ. CDR3 length: 14 residues. CDR3 DNA sequence: TGCGCCAGCAGCTTGGTTGACGGATCCTACGAGCAGTACTTC. Amino acids: CASSLVDGSYEQYF.

The table lists this clonotype with a few counts. The rearrangement uses TRBV6-1 and TRBJ2-5; 7 bases map to TRBD1. Germline V gene sequence: CDR1 MNHNS, CDR2 SASEGT. V dropped 7 bases and J dropped 0; count of bases not matched to a gene: 5. The CDR3 is 14 amino acids. The CDR3 region has the DNA TGTGCCAGCAACCCGACAGGGTACCAAGAGACCCAGTACTTC. Its protein is CASNPTGYQETQYF.

This clonotype showed up many times. The rearrangement uses TRBV5-1 and TRBJ2-3, with 12 bases aligning to TRBD2. V shed 7 bases and J 2 bases; nucleotides not matched to a gene: 5. The length of the CDR3 is 15 residues. CDR1 and CDR2 (germline): SGHRS, YFSETQ. The CDR3 bases are TGCGCCAGCCCGACTAGCGGGGGACTCACAGATACGCAGTATTTT. Its protein is CASPTSGGLTDTQYF.

This chain uses TRBV12-3 or TRBV12-4 with TRBJ1-3, with 7 bases that match TRBD1. The CDR3 consists of 15 residues. After removal of 6 bases from V and 1 base from J, the junction contained 6 bases not matched to a gene. In DNA form, the CDR3 reads TGTGCCAGCAGGCGGGACAGCGCTTCTGGAAACACCATATATTTT. Encoded protein: CASRRDSASGNTIYF.

In its sample, this clonotype was seen a few times. The chain is built from TRBV20-1 and TRBJ2-2, with D possibly matching TRBD2 (6 bases). This CDR3 has 13 residues. Trimming cost V 4 bases and J 3 bases, with 9 bases left between them. The germline CDR1 and CDR2 sequences are DFQATT and SNEGSKA (reference sequence). The DNA for the CDR3 is TGCAGTGCTAAGGGGACTTACACCGGGGAGCTGTTTTTT. Its protein is CSAKGTYTGELFF.

This clonotype turned up a few times. The chain employs TRBV20-1 and TRBJ2-7; D is unclear. The germline V and J ends were trimmed by 4 bases and 0 bases, with 7 bases remaining between them. Germline CDR1 and CDR2: DFQATT and SNEGSKA (reference sequence). This CDR3 spans 12 amino acids. CDR3 region: CSATHTSYEQYF. The CDR3 nucleotides read TGCAGTGCTACTCACACCTCCTACGAGCAGTACTTC.